These T cell receptor beta chains were read from a single sample in a study of T cell changes during pregnancy in multiple sclerosis. The data were produced by immunoSEQ multiplex PCR, yet TCRdb's version contains in-frame clones alone and is incomplete. The sample lists approximately 72,000 clones, approximately 90% occurring once. The source was peripheral blood, collected in the first trimester of pregnancy. These receptors were collected from a female donor in good health, enrolled as a control in a pregnancy study. Each CDR3 is given with its conserved first and last residue. A clone size is listed for some rows: how often the clone was seen (once, few, many), or a class if it is expanded.

16 . TRBV6-4 CASSPTMISGANVLTF
15 . TRBV5-1 CASSLGGTRGGAQFF
14 once TRBV14 CASSPGDYKETQYF
16 . TRBV6-6 CASSFGWQTSTDTQYF
13 . TRBV27 CASSLSSGYEQYF
17 . TRBV9 CASSADTSGRVADTQYF
12 . TRBV4-1 CASSQIREALFF
14 . TRBV6-1 CASKGTGPTDTQYF
15 . TRBV6-1 CASSPGTSGGYEQYF
14 few TRBV27 CASSYLTGNTEAFF
18 . TRBV28 CASSLTGWRLAVPYEQYF
15 . TRBV9 CASSVGSGTGNEQFF
16 . TRBV28 CASSTLTESSGNTIYF
15 . TRBV18 CASSPPGLAFYEQYF
17 . TRBV11-2 CASSFPLQGIAKNIQYF
12 . TRBV29-1 CSVGTSGGKLFF
15 . TRBV27 CASSLLGREVSEQFF
16 . TRBV7-9 CASSPPDSPSPYEQYF
14 . TRBV19 CASSMSLAYNEQFF
14 . TRBV29-1 CSVDLALPPNEQFF
12 once TRBV5-1 CASSLSAEEQFF
19 . TRBV30 CAWSPPPGIGRFPSNEQFF
14 . TRBV6-5 CASSPLTDYNEQFF
17 . TRBV10-3 CAISDQVTGKSSYEQYF
14 . TRBV28 CASSTMSGAYEQYF
17 once TRBV11-2 CASSLVGYRAEGETQYF
12 . TRBV7-9 CASSLARGEQYF
15 . TRBV2 CASSEERDVDNEQFF
15 . TRBV7-9 CASSGLAGAMDTQYF
14 . TRBV28 CASSLGEGGYEQYF
13 few TRBV28 CASSWTGSYEQYF
13 once TRBV14 CASSQGDRLPQYF
17 . TRBV4-1 CASSLGLAGFSTDTQYF
14 . TRBV5-4 CASSLGSGAYEQYF
14 . TRBV5-1 CASSLGRSGYEQYF
12 . TRBV29-1 CSAGHASTEAFF
16 once TRBV2 CASSERIAGFTDTQYF
15 . TRBV6-1 CASNTGFGGNYGYTF
14 . TRBV5-4 CASSLAGLSYEQYF
16 . TRBV15 CATSRDTRGVNQPQHF
14 . TRBV7-9 CASSLAGVGETQYF
13 . TRBV30 CAWSGISRETQYF
13 . TRBV5-6 CASSLGQQETQYF
15 . TRBV30 CAWTWGDREHQPQHF
16 . TRBV6-6 CASSYSGREIDNEQFF
14 . TRBV7-9 CASSLGEGEYTIYF
16 . TRBV5-6 CASSLEQRWGTDTQYF
14 . TRBV6-1 CASSELHREAEQFF
9 . TRBV3-1/TRBV3-2 CATQETQYF
16 . TRBV2 CASQGTSGRAGNEQFF
15 . TRBV5-1 CASSLTRTGVYGYTF
15 . TRBV6-1 CASSVGEFSANEQFF
16 . TRBV11-2 CASSYQGGGKQETQYF
17 . TRBV9 CASSASYGTGGADTQYF
16 . TRBV7-2 CASSLVSGFDGNTIYF
14 . TRBV27 CASSLSQGYTEAFF
16 . TRBV28 CASSTPTSGSRNEQFF
15 . TRBV4-1 CASSPLAGVTNEQFF
14 . TRBV28 CASSSPGTVYDYTF
13 once TRBV27 CASSLLPGQTQYF